This T cell receptor beta chain emerged from a study of shared clonotypes between healthy human individuals. Study-level findings and limits: Researchers sampled blood only, noting tissue repertoires likely differ.

CDR3 length: 14 residues. CDR1 is SGDLS and CDR2 is YYNGEE in the germline V gene. After removal of 3 bases from V and 1 base from J, the junction contained 2 bases not matched to a gene. As concerns this clone: Its antigen is not identified.

Clones were sequenced by immunoSEQ multiplex PCR, and TCRdb holds only the in-frame ones, with some missing. In the table there are about 710,000 clones, around 77% of which are singletons. Sequenced sample: memory CD4+ T cells sorted from blood. As to subset: CD45RA-negative fraction. V usage is TRBV9 and J usage is TRBJ2-7; 9 bases line up with TRBD1. The source is a woman aged 25 to 39 in good health. CDR3 DNA sequence: TGTGCCAGCAGCGGGACAGGGGAGTCCTACGAGCAGTACTTC. This encodes CASSGTGESYEQYF.